The clone carrying this TCR beta chain occurred a few times. Its specificity is unknown. Using its own MiXCR run on the reads, TCRdb lists one record per CDR3 protein. The table shows fewer than 950,000 distinct CDR3 sequences, with 32% occurring only once. The sample belongs to a study of T cell repertoires in cytomegalovirus infection. This CDR3 is 13 amino acids long. Trimming pared 10 bases from V and 1 base from J, leaving 13 bases between. The V gene's germline CDR1 is LNHDA and CDR2 SQIVND (reference sequence). The chain uses TRBV19 and TRBJ1-1; TRBD1 might be the D (5 bases). This sample comprised cultured CD8+ T cells from PBMCs, obtained from culture after CMV antigen stimulation. The sequence was collected from a human donor in good health (CMV status not recorded). Some clones in this sample may be carry-over from other donors' samples. Written as DNA, the CDR3 is TGTGCCACCCAGGTAGGGGCGAACACTGAAGCTTTCTTT. Translation gives CATQVGANTEAFF. The full variable domain, rest sourced from reference TRBV19 and TRBJ1-1, is DGGITQSPKYLFRKEGQNVTLSCEQNLNHDAMYWYRQDPGQGLRLIYYSQIVNDFQKGDIAEGYSVSREKKESFPLTVTSAQKNPTAFYLCATQVGANTEAFFGQGTRLTVV.